These 3 T cell receptor beta chains were all obtained from the same sample, sequenced in a study of cytomegalovirus exposure and HLA in healthy donors. Only in-frame clones appear in the TCRdb table, and some are missing; sequencing was by immunoSEQ multiplex PCR. The table shows more than 140,000 clones, with 85% to 90% occurring only once. Material for sequencing was PBMCs. The receptors derive from a woman aged 18-30 years in good health and CMV-seropositive.

The rearrangement links TRBV6-6 to TRBJ1-5; D not resolved. The V end was cut by 6 bases, the J end by 6 bases, with 12 bases between. The CDR3 covers 13 residues. Germline CDR1 MNHNY, CDR2 SVGAGI (reference sequence). For the CDR3, the DNA is TGTGCCAGCAGCCCGAGGCTCACTCAGCCCCAGCATTTT. The encoded protein is CASSPRLTQPQHF.

The gene calls are TRBV29-1 and TRBJ2-2; TRBD1 agrees at 9 bases. This CDR3 contains 16 residues. V was pared by 0 bases and J by 4 bases, with 6 bases of the junction left unmatched. CDR1 and CDR2 (germline): SQVTM, ANQGSEA. CDR3 DNA sequence: TGCAGCGTTGAAGAACGGGACAGGGTCGGCACCGGGGAGCTGTTTTTT. This codes for CSVEERDRVGTGELFF.

The sample holds a few counts of this clone. The chain couples TRBV29-1 to TRBJ2-1; TRBD2 agrees at 8 bases. The CDR3 extends over 13 amino acids. The ends lost 4 bases at V and 8 bases at J; junction bases unmatched: 7. Germline V gene data show CDR1 as SQVTM and CDR2 as ANQGSEA. CDR3 protein: CSVGSGSVDEQFF. The CDR3 DNA is TGCAGCGTTGGGAGCGGGAGTGTAGATGAGCAGTTCTTC.